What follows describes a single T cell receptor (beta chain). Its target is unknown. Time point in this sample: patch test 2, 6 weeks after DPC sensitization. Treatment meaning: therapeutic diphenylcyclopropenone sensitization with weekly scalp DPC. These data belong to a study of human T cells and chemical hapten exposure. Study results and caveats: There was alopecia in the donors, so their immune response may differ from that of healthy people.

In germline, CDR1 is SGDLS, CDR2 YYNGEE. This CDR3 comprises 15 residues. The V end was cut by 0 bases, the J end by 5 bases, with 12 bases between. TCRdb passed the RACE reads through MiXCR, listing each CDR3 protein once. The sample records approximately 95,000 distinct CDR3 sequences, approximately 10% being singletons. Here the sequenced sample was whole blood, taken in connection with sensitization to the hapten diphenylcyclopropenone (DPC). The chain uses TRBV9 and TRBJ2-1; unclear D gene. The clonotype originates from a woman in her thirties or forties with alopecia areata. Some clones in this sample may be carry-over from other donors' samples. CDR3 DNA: TGTGCCAGCAGCGTAGGGGCTATAGTTAACAATGAGCAGTTCTTC. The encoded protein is CASSVGAIVNNEQFF.